The source of this TCR beta chain is a study of blood T cell repertoires in COVID-19 (TCRdb year 2020). Looking at the study overall: Collaborator samples came from the United States, Italy and Spain and covered acute and convalescent phases of COVID-19. The samples were drawn from the first 160 participants of the ongoing ImmuneRACE study and from 1,254 subjects provided by 6 global collaborators. The dataset comprised deeply sampled blood TCRbeta repertoires from subjects exposed to, actively infected with, or recovered from COVID-19. The repertoires were released in a freely available public database meant as a resource for research on the immune response to SARS-CoV-2. The prospective study material was composed of cDNA or gDNA derived from T cells, B-cell-depleted T cells, or PBMCs. HLA class I and class II types, where available, came from metadata supplied by the sample provider rather than from assay-based typing. Nearly every sample came with metadata listing a de-identified subject ID, COVID-19 status, age in years and sex.

TCRbeta CDR3 regions were amplified from genomic DNA by means of the immunoSEQ Assay, a bias-controlled multiplex PCR. From the authors' description of their analysis: The number of nucleated cells in each sample was estimated by amplification of reference gene primers within the assay. To quantify the absolute abundance of each unique TCRbeta CDR3 rearrangement, sequence reads were collapsed and filtered. For each sample, productive Simpson clonality was calculated as the square root of Simpson's diversity index over productive rearrangements. Here the immuneACCESS table is served through TCRdb, limited to in-frame sequences with V and J called. Missing clones are a known gap in these copies; in checked studies unresolved V genes cover under half, and the rest lacks a known reason. V and J calls and clone size are given by that table; D and trimming were obtained from the DNA. This sample comprises about 94,000 clones, 80% of them detected only once. Around 20% of the sample is held by the ten biggest clonotypes.

Trimming accounts for 5 bases at V and 5 bases at J, while the number of junction bases matched to no gene is 9. Reading from cysteine to phenylalanine, the CDR3 counts 15 amino acids. Only the CDR3 region is kept as DNA, spanning 45 bases read in frame from base 1. Based on the germline V gene, the CDR1 and CDR2 sequences are SGHDT and YYEEEE. About this clone: Its antigen is unknown. Base qualities are not recorded, but no much larger clone differs from it by a single base.

The investigation overall reported the following: Clinical and demographic metadata were provided uncurated, with the amount varying by source and participant.

Each collaborating institution followed its own protocols to collect whole blood in K2EDTA tubes. For TCRbeta analysis, collaborators shipped samples as frozen whole blood, isolated PBMCs, or DNA extracted from either of those sample types. The chain couples TRBV5-6 to TRBJ2-7; TRBD2 agrees with 11 junctional bases. The TCR was taken from a human donor in a cohort sampled during active COVID-19. The sample taken for sequencing was peripheral blood. CDR3 sequence: CASRFTGTSGNEQYF. In nucleotides, the sequence is TGTGCCAGCAGGTTCACCGGGACTAGCGGAAACGAGCAGTACTTC.